This T cell receptor beta chain is from a study of technical replicates of blood from several donors. Sequencing used immunoSEQ multiplex PCR; TCRdb keeps in-frame clones, though not all of them. The sample lists 60,000 to 65,000 clones, around 88% occurring once. Trimming removed 5 bases from V and 4 bases from J; junction bases left unmatched: 12. The CDR3 totals 16 residues. The germline gives CDR1 SGHNT, CDR2 YENEEA. The TCR comes from a human donor in good health. Some clones in this sample may be carry-over from other donors' samples. Sequencing input: PBMCs. This sequence joins TRBV11-3 and TRBJ2-3, with TRBD2 identical over 7 bases. The CDR3 DNA follows: TGTGCCAGCAGCGAAGGCCGGGTGGGGGGGGCAGATACGCAGTATTTT. This codes for CASSEGRVGGADTQYF.